The 26 T cell receptor beta chains listed next were all sequenced from one sample in a study of vaccination and CD4 T cells after COVID-19. Indicated treatment: approximately 9-day PBMC culture with coronavirus spike peptide pools or control peptides (ViraFEST assay). An Oncomine TCR Beta short-read assay was used to sequence the DNA from cultured CD4+ T cells. A single record per CDR3 protein comes from TCRdb applying MiXCR to the PCR reads. The sample lists around 20,000 distinct CDR3 sequences; 55% to 60% were seen once. These receptors have no known antigen. This specimen consisted of CD4+ T cells from blood, cultured in vitro, obtained after SARS-CoV-2 vaccination. The source of these receptors is a human donor who had recovered from COVID-19.

This clonotype showed up just a few times. The chain has TRBV7-9 and TRBJ1-5; D ambiguous. Germline V lookup: CDR1 SEHNR, CDR2 FQNEAQ (reference sequence). The CDR3 runs to 13 residues. The V and J ends lost 5 bases and 1 base respectively, with 6 bases between them. The CDR3 reads CASSPTSNQPQHF. CDR3 coding DNA: TGTGCCAGCAGCCCTACCAGCAATCAGCCCCAGCATTTT.

This clonotype was recorded a few times. The chain joins TRBV28 to TRBJ1-6; D not resolved. CDR3 length: 15 residues. V was trimmed by 7 bases and J by 4 bases, leaving 14 bases between them. Germline V CDR1 and CDR2: MDHEN, SYDVKM. The CDR3 nucleotides are TGTGCCAGCACCCCCCCGGGCAGATATAATTCACCCCTCCACTTT. Protein sequence: CASTPPGRYNSPLHF. The whole variable domain, filled in from reference TRBV28 and TRBJ1-6, reads DVKVTQSSRYLVKRTGEKVFLECVQDMDHENMFWYRQDPGLGLRLIYFSYDVKMKEKGDIPEGYSVSREKKERFSLILESASTNQTSMYLCASTPPGRYNSPLHFGNGTRLTVT.

Only a few counts were recorded for this clonotype. The chain has TRBV12-3 or TRBV12-4 and TRBJ2-2; TRBD2 agrees at 8 bases. Trimming cost V 6 bases and J 2 bases; bases outside gene matches: 5. CDR3 length: 15 residues. This CDR3 reads CASRPGGPNTGELFF. The CDR3, as DNA: TGTGCCAGCAGGCCGGGAGGGCCAAACACCGGGGAGCTGTTTTTT.

The gene calls are TRBV12-3 or TRBV12-4 and TRBJ2-2; D may be TRBD1 (6 bases). V was cut by 2 bases and J by 4 bases, with 11 bases left in between. The CDR3 runs to 15 residues. CDR3 nucleotides: TGTGCCAGCAGTTTATTGGGGGCCGGCACCGGGGAGCTGTTTTTT. Its protein is CASSLLGAGTGELFF.

This sequence joins TRBV10-2 and TRBJ1-1; 11 bases are shared with TRBD1. CDR3 length: 15 residues. V trimming: 2 bases; J trimming: 3 bases; junction bases outside the gene matches: 2. CDR1 is WSHSY and CDR2 is SAAADI in the germline V gene. The DNA of the CDR3 is TGCGCCAGCAGTGAGAGGGGACAGGGGGACACTGAAGCTTTCTTT. This codes for CASSERGQGDTEAFF.

The chain combines TRBV7-6 with TRBJ2-1; TRBD2 aligns across 8 bases. This CDR3 contains 15 residues. From germline, CDR1 is SGHVS and CDR2 FNYEAQ. V lost 5 bases, J lost 5 bases, and 8 bases stayed unmatched. In DNA, the CDR3 is TGTGCCAGCAGCCGCATAGCGGGGATAAACAATGAGCAGTTCTTC. Translated: CASSRIAGINNEQFF.

The chain uses TRBV20-1 and TRBJ2-7, with D possibly TRBD2 on 5 matching bases. The CDR3 is 16 amino acids. Germline-derived CDR1 and CDR2 are DFQATT and SNEGSKA (reference sequence). Trimming took off 0 bases at V and 7 bases at J, with 22 bases between the two ends. CDR3 amino acids: CSARDGERESLREQYF. As DNA, the CDR3 is TGCAGTGCTAGAGATGGGGAACGGGAAAGTCTACGAGAGCAGTACTTC.

The gene calls are TRBV7-8 and TRBJ2-5; the D gene is possibly TRBD2 (6 bases). This CDR3 region has 13 residues. V lost 1 base and J lost 5, with 8 bases in between. Germline CDR1 SGHVS, CDR2 FQNEAQ. The CDR3 loop is CASSLGLAETQYF. The DNA of the CDR3 is TGTGCCAGCAGCTTAGGGCTAGCGGAGACCCAGTACTTC.

DNA for the CDR3: TGTGCCAGCAGTTTATATGGGACAGCCCGCTCCTACAATGAGCAGTTCTTC. As protein: CASSLYGTARSYNEQFF. The rearrangement links TRBV27 to TRBJ2-1, with TRBD1 matching over 7 bases. V dropped 1 base and J dropped 0; count of bases not matched to a gene: 6. The germline gives CDR1 MNHEY, CDR2 SMNVEV (reference sequence). CDR3 size: 17 residues.

The gene calls are TRBV15 and TRBJ2-6; D is unresolved. The V gene's germline CDR1 is LNHNV and CDR2 YYDKDF (reference sequence). This CDR3 is built from 15 residues. The ends were cut back, 3 bases at V and 2 bases at J, with 8 bases in the middle. The CDR3 sequence is CATSSRLPGANVLTF. CDR3 nucleotides: TGTGCCACCAGCAGTAGACTCCCTGGGGCCAACGTCCTGACTTTC.

V and J are TRBV6-2 or TRBV6-3 and TRBJ1-1; the D is unclear. The CDR3 extends over 11 amino acids. Trimming cost V 11 bases and J 1 base, with 8 bases left between them. CDR1 MNHEY and CDR2 SVGEGT come from the germline V gene. CDR3 nucleotides: TGTGCCGTGGCAGAGAACACTGAAGCTTTCTTT. Encoded protein: CAVAENTEAFF.

This clonotype was seen a few times. The chain employs TRBV2 and TRBJ1-1; D might be TRBD1 (6 bases). CDR1 SNHLY and CDR2 FYNNEI come from the germline V gene. This CDR3 has 13 residues. V was shortened by 10 bases and J by 2 bases, with 14 bases between the two germline ends. As DNA, the CDR3 is TGTGCCACCCAGAGAGGGGGTAACACTGAAGCTTTCTTT. It yields the protein CATQRGGNTEAFF.

The CDR3 loop reads CASSPAGGSYTEAFF. For the CDR3, the DNA is TGTGCCAGCAGTCCGGCAGGGGGCTCATACACTGAAGCTTTCTTT. V and J are TRBV27 and TRBJ1-1, with TRBD1 identical over 8 bases. Germline CDR1 reads MNHEY; CDR2 reads SMNVEV (reference sequence). This CDR3 region has 15 residues. V trimming: 5 bases; J trimming: 3 bases; junction bases outside the gene matches: 8.

This clonotype showed up just a few times. The rearrangement joins TRBV28 to TRBJ2-7, with D possibly TRBD1 on 6 matching bases. This CDR3 is built from 13 residues. With 6 bases removed from V and 1 base from J, the gap between germline ends came to 10 bases. Germline V gene sequence: CDR1 MDHEN, CDR2 SYDVKM. This chain's CDR3 is CASSLQGSYEQYF. CDR3 nucleotides: TGTGCCAGCAGCCTACAGGGTTCCTACGAGCAGTACTTC.

This chain connects TRBV12-3 or TRBV12-4 to TRBJ2-7, with TRBD2 matching 7 bases. The length of the CDR3 is 14 residues. V trimming: 7 bases; J trimming: 7 bases; junction bases outside the gene matches: 13. The CDR3 spells CASTLGLPLREQYF. The CDR3 nucleotides read TGTGCCAGCACCTTGGGACTACCGTTACGAGAGCAGTACTTC.

This clonotype showed up just once. Here the CDR3 reads CASSLASTAGFAFF. The CDR3 DNA reads as TGTGCCAGCAGCTTAGCCTCGACGGCCGGGTTCGCTTTCTTT. J is TRBJ1-1 and V is TRBV11-3, with D uncertain. The CDR3 runs to 14 residues. Germline CDR1 is SGHNT and CDR2 is YENEEA. V was cut by 1 base and J by 11 bases, with 17 bases left in between.

The chain recombines TRBV2 with TRBJ1-5, with D uncertain. The CDR3 runs 14 residues. Germline V gene data show CDR1 as SNHLY and CDR2 as FYNNEI. The ends were cut back, 8 bases at V and 4 bases at J, with 15 bases in the middle. CDR3: CASHPGPQNQPQHF. In DNA form, the CDR3 reads TGTGCCAGCCACCCCGGGCCTCAAAATCAGCCCCAGCATTTT.

This chain uses TRBV20-1 with TRBJ1-2; no clear D. Germline V gene sequence: CDR1 DFQATT, CDR2 SNEGSKA (reference sequence). This CDR3 spans 13 amino acids. V dropped 5 bases and J dropped 1 base, with 11 bases sitting between them. The CDR3 sequence: CSAAYSLNYGYTF. The CDR3 nucleotides read TGCAGTGCTGCGTACAGCCTTAACTATGGCTACACCTTC.

This clonotype was recorded a few times. V is TRBV20-1 and J is TRBJ1-1, with D perhaps matching TRBD1 (6 bases). With 5 bases removed from V and 3 bases from J, the gap between germline ends came to 10 bases. The V gene's germline CDR1 is DFQATT and CDR2 SNEGSKA (reference sequence). The CDR3 totals 12 residues. The DNA for the CDR3 is TGCAGTGCTCACACAGGGTACACTGAAGCTTTCTTT. It encodes CSAHTGYTEAFF.

This chain links TRBV30 with TRBJ1-1, with D perhaps matching TRBD1 (6 bases). From germline, CDR1 is GTSNPN and CDR2 SVGIG (reference sequence). V was pared by 0 bases and J by 4 bases, with 15 bases between. This CDR3 is built from 15 residues. For the CDR3, the DNA is TGTGCCTGGAGTGTACAGGGCCCGATCGGCACTGAAGCTTTCTTT. Translating gives CAWSVQGPIGTEAFF.

V usage is TRBV4-3 and J usage is TRBJ2-1; TRBD2 agrees at 8 bases. V dropped 4 bases and J dropped 4; count of bases not matched to a gene: 12. Germline V gene sequence: CDR1 LGHNA, CDR2 YSLEER. This CDR3 comprises 17 residues. The CDR3 DNA is TGCGCCAGCAGCCCTTTGATTCAGCGGGGGAGTTACAATGAGCAGTTCTTC. The encoded protein is CASSPLIQRGSYNEQFF.

This chain uses TRBV19 with TRBJ2-7; 10 bases match TRBD1. The CDR3 is 14 amino acids. Germline V gives CDR1 LNHDA, CDR2 SQIVND (reference sequence). The V segment lost 4 bases and the J segment 6 bases; nucleotides outside the gene matches: 6. As DNA, the CDR3 is TGTGCCAGTAGTAAGGGGACAGGGGCTCGCGAGCAGTACTTC. Its protein product is CASSKGTGAREQYF. Variable domain in full (rest from reference TRBV19 and TRBJ2-7): DGGITQSPKYLFRKEGQNVTLSCEQNLNHDAMYWYRQDPGQGLRLIYYSQIVNDFQKGDIAEGYSVSREKKESFPLTVTSAQKNPTAFYLCASSKGTGAREQYFGPGTRLTVT.

This clonotype is labeled large. The rearrangement joins TRBV29-1 to TRBJ2-3; D may be TRBD1 (5 bases). Looked up from germline, CDR1 is SQVTM and CDR2 is ANQGSEA. This CDR3 comprises 13 residues. Trimming took off 6 bases at V and 1 base at J, with 11 bases between the two ends. The CDR3 is CSVNKGGTDTQYF. Written as DNA, the CDR3 is TGCAGCGTCAACAAAGGGGGCACAGATACGCAGTATTTT.

The chain joins TRBV6-1 to TRBJ1-2, with D perhaps TRBD1 (6 bases). This CDR3 region has 13 residues. Germline V gene lookup returns CDR1 MNHNS and CDR2 SASEGT. V dropped 8 bases and J dropped 8 bases, with 18 bases sitting between them. CDR3 bases: TGTGCCAGCTCGCCGACAGGCCTCGAGGGCTACACCTTC. This sequence encodes CASSPTGLEGYTF.

This clonotype has a handful of counts. The chain couples TRBV7-9 to TRBJ2-5; 13 nucleotides align to TRBD2. Germline V gene data show CDR1 as SEHNR and CDR2 as FQNEAQ (reference sequence). CDR3 length: 19 amino acids. The trim removed 6 bases at V and 5 bases at J, leaving 18 bases unmatched. CDR3 protein: CASRNSRLAGGQGPETQYF. In DNA, the CDR3 is TGTGCCAGCAGGAATTCTAGACTAGCGGGGGGCCAAGGTCCCGAGACCCAGTACTTC.

This rearrangement joins TRBV7-8 to TRBJ2-7; no reliable D call. The V end was cut by 0 bases, the J end by 0 bases, with 9 bases between. The CDR3 has 15 amino acids. Germline assignment: CDR1 SGHVS and CDR2 FQNEAQ. DNA of the CDR3: TGTGCCAGCAGCTTAGCAAGCGCTACCTCCTACGAGCAGTACTTC. This sequence encodes CASSLASATSYEQYF.